This T cell receptor beta chain is drawn from a study of patients and donors after allogeneic stem cell transplantation. TCRdb passed the RT-PCR reads through MiXCR, listing each CDR3 protein once. The table has about a million distinct CDR3 sequences, more than 15% seen once. CDR1 is SGHTA, CDR2 FQGNSA, per germline. The CDR3 totals 15 residues. The germline V and J ends were trimmed by 1 base and 0 bases, with 6 bases remaining between them. This clonotype came up a few times. Sequences were obtained from blood, either unsorted or a sorted T cell fraction (not recorded which). The TCR originated in a human donor who was either an allogeneic HSCT recipient or a stem cell or donor lymphocyte infusion donor (not recorded which). It is not recorded whose cells these are; they may come from a transplant donor. The chain has TRBV7-2 and TRBJ2-2; D not resolved. This chain's CDR3 is CASSLVWSNTGELFF. Written as DNA, the CDR3 is TGTGCCAGCAGCTTAGTTTGGTCGAACACCGGGGAGCTGTTTTTT.